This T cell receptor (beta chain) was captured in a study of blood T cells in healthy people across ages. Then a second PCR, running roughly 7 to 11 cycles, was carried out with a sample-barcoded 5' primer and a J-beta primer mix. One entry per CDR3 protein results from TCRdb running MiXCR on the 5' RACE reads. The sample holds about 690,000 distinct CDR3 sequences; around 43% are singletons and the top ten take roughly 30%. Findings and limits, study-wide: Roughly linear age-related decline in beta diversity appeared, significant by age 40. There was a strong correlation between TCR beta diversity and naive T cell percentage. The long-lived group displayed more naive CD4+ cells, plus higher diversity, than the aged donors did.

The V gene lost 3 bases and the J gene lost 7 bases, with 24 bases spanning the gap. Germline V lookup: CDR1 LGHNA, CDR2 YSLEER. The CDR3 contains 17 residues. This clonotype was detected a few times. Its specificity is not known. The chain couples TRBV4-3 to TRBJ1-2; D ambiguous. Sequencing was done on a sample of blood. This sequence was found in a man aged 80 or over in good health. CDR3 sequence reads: CASSQRISGPPLGGYTF. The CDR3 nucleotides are TGCGCCAGCAGCCAGAGGATTTCCGGGCCACCCTTGGGTGGCTACACCTTC.